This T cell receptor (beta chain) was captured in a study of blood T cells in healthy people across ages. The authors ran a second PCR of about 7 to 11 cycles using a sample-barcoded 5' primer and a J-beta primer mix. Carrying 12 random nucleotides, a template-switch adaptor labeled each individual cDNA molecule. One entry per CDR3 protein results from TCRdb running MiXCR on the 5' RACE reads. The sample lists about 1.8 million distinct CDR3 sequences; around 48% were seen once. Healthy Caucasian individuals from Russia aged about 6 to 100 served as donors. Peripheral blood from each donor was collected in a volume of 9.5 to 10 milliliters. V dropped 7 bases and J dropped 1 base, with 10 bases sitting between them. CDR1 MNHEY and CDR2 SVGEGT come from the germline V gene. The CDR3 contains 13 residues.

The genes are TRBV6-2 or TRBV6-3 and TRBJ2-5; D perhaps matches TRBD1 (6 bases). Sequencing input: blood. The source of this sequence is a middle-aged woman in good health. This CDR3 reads CASNQDSQETQYF. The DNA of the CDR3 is TGTGCCAGCAACCAGGACAGCCAAGAGACCCAGTACTTC.